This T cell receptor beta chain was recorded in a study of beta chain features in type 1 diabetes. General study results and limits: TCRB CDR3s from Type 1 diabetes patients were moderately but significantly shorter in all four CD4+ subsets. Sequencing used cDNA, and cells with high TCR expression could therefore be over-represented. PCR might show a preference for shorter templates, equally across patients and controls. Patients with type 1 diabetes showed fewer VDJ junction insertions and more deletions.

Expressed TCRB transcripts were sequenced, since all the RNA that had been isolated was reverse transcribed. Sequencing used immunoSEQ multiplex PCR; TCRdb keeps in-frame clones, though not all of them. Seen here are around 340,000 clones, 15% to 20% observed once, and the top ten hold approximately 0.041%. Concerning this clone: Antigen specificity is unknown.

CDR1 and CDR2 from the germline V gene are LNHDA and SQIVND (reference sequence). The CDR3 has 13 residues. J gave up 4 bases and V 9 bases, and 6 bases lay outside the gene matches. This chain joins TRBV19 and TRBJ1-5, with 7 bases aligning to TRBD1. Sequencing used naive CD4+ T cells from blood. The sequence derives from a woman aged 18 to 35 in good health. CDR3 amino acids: CASRGQLNQPQHF. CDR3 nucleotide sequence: TGTGCCAGCAGGGGACAGCTAAATCAGCCCCAGCATTTT.